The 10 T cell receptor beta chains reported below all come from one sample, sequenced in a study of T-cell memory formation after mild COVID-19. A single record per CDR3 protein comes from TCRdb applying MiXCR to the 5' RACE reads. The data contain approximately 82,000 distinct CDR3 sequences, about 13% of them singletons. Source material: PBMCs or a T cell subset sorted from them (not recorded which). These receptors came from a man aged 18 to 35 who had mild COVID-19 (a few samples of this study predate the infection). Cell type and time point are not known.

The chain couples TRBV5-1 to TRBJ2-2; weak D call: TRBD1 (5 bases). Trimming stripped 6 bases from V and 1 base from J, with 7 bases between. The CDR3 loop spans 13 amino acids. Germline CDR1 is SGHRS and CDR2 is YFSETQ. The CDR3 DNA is TGCGCCAGCACCAGGGAGAACACCGGGGAGCTGTTTTTT. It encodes CASTRENTGELFF.

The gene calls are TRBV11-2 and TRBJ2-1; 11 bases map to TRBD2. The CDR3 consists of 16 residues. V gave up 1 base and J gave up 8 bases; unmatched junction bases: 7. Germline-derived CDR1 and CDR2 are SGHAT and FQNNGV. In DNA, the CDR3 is TGTGCCAGCAGCTTAGGGGCTAGCGGGGGGCGTCATGAGCAGTTCTTC. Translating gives CASSLGASGGRHEQFF.

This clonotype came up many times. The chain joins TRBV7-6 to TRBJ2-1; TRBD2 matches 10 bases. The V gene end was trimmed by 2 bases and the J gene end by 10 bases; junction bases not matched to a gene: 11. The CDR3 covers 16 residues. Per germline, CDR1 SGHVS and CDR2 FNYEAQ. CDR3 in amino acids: CASSLLPAGGPREQFF. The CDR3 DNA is TGTGCCAGCAGCTTACTACCAGCGGGGGGGCCACGGGAGCAGTTCTTC. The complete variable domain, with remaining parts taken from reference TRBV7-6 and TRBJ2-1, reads GAGVSQSPRYKVTKRGQDVALRCDPISGHVSLYWYRQALGQGPEFLTYFNYEAQQDKSGLPNDRFSAERPEGSISTLTIQRTEQRDSAMYRCASSLLPAGGPREQFFGPGTRLTVL.

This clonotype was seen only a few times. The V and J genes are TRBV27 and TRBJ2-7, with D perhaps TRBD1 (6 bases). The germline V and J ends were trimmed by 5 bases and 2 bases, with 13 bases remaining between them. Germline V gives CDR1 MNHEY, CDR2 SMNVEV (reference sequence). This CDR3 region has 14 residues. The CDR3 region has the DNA TGTGCCAGCAGTATCTTGACAGGTGCCTACGAGCAGTACTTC. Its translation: CASSILTGAYEQYF.

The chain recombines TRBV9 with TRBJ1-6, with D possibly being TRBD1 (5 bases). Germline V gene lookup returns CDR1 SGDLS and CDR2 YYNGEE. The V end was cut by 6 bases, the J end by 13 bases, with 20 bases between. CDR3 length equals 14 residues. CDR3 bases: TGTGCCAGCATCCCTGGGGACGGGTATACCCCCCTCCACTTT. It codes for CASIPGDGYTPLHF.

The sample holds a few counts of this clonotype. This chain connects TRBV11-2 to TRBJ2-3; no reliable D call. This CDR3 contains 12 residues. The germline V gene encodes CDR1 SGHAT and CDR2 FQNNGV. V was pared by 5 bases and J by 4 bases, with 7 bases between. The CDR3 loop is CASSPLADTQYF. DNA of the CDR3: TGTGCCAGCAGCCCACTCGCAGATACGCAGTATTTT.

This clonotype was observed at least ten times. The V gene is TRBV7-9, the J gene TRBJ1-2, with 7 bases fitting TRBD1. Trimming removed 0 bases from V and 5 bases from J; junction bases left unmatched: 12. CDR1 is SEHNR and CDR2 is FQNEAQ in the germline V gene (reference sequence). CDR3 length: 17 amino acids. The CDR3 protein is CASSLAGRRGPDYGYTF. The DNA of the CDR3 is TGTGCCAGCAGCTTAGCGGGGCGTAGGGGGCCTGATTATGGCTACACCTTC.

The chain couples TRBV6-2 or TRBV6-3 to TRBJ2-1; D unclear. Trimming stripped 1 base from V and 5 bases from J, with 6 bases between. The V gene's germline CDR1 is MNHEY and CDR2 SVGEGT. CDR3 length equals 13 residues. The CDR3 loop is CASSYYSNNEQFF. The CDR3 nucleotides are TGTGCCAGCAGTTACTACAGCAACAATGAGCAGTTCTTC.

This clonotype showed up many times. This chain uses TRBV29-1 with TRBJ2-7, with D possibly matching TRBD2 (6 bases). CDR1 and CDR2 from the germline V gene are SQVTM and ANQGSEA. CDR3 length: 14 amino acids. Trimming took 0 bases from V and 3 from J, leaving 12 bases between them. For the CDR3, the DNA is TGCAGCGTTGAAGACGGGCGCGGGAACTACGAGCAGTACTTC. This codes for CSVEDGRGNYEQYF.

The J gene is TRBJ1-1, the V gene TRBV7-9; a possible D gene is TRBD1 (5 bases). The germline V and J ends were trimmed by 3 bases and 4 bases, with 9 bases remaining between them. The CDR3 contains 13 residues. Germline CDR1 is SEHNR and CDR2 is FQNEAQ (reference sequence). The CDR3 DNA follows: TGTGCCAGCAGCTTGGGGGGTATCACTGAAGCTTTCTTT. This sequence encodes CASSLGGITEAFF.